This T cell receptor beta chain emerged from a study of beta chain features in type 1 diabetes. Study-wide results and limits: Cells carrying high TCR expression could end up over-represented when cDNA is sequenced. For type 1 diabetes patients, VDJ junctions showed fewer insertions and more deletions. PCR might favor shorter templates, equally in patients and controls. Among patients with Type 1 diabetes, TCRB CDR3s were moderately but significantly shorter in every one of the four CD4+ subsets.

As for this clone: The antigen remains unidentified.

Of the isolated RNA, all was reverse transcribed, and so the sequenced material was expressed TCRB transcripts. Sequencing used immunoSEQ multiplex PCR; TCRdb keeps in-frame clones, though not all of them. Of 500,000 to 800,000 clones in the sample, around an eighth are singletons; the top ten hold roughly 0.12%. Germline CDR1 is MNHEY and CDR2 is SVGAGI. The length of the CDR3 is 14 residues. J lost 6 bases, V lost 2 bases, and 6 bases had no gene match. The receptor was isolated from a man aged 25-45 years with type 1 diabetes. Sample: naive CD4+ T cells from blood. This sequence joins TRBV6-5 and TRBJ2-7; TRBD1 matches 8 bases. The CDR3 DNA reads TGTGCCAGCAGTTACGACGAGACAGGGGTCGAGCAGTACTTC. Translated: CASSYDETGVEQYF.